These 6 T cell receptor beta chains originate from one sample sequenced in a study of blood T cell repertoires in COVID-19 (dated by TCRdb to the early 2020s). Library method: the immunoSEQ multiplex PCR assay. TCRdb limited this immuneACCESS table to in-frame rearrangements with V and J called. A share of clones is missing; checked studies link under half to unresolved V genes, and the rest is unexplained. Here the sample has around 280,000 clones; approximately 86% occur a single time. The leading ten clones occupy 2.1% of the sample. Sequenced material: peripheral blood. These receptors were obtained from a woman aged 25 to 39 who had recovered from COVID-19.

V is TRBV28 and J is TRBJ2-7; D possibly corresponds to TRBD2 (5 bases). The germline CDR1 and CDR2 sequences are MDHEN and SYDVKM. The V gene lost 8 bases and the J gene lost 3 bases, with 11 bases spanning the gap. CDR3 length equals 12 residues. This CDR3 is CASGSGDYEQYF. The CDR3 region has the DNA TGTGCCAGCGGCTCCGGGGACTACGAGCAGTACTTC.

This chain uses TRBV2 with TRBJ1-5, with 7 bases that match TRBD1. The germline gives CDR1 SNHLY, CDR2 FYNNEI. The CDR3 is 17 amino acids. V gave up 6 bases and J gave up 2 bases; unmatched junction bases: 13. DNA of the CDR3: TGTGCCAGCAGGAAAGGACAGGAATGGGGTCGCAATCAGCCCCAGCATTTT. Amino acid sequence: CASRKGQEWGRNQPQHF.

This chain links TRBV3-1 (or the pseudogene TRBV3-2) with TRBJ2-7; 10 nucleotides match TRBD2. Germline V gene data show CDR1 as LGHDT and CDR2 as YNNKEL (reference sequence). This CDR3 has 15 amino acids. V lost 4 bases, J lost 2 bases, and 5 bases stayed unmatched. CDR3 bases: TGTGCCAGCAGCCGAGAACTAGCGGGACCCTACGAGCAGTACTTC. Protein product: CASSRELAGPYEQYF.

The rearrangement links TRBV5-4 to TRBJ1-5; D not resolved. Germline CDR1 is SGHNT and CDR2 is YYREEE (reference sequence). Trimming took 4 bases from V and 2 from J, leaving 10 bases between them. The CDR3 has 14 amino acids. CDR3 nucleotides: TGTGCCAGCAGCGCAGATATCGGCAATCAGCCCCAGCATTTT. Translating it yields CASSADIGNQPQHF.

CDR3 amino acids: CASSVGGTTGSRHEQYF. The CDR3 DNA reads as TGTGCCAGCAGCGTAGGGGGGACAACCGGGTCCCGCCACGAGCAGTACTTC. The gene calls are TRBV9 and TRBJ2-7; D perhaps matches TRBD1 (6 bases). Germline V lookup: CDR1 SGDLS, CDR2 YYNGEE. This CDR3 comprises 17 residues. Trimming stripped 0 bases from V and 5 bases from J, with 21 bases between.

The CDR3 region is CASSLDSGPQHF. The CDR3 bases are TGTGCCAGCAGTTTGGATAGCGGGCCCCAGCATTTT. The chain links TRBV12-3 or TRBV12-4 to TRBJ1-5; no definite D call. CDR3 length: 12 amino acids. Deletions cut 3 bases from V and 9 bases from J, with 9 bases between.